The T cell receptor beta chain under discussion was sequenced for a study of blood T cell repertoires in COVID-19. Study context: From T cells, B-cell-depleted T cells, or PBMCs came the material, which was cDNA or gDNA.

Here immunoSEQ multiplex PCR was the method, and the copy in TCRdb shows in-frame clones only, minus some. The sample yields approximately 190,000 clones, just over 85% seen once. The clonotype was recovered from an elderly man with acute or convalescent COVID-19. Specimen: peripheral blood.

CDR3 amino acids: CASSLASTNTGELFF. The CDR3, as DNA: TGCGCCAGCAGCTTGGCTTCCACAAACACCGGGGAGCTGTTTTTT. This chain connects TRBV5-1 to TRBJ2-2; D gene uncertain. The CDR3 covers 15 residues. V was shortened by 0 bases and J by 2 bases, with 8 bases between the two germline ends. Germline CDR1 and CDR2: SGHRS and YFSETQ.